This T cell receptor beta chain comes out of a study of vaccination and CD4 T cells after COVID-19. Concerning this clonotype: The antigen is not known.

Sequenced with the Oncomine TCR Beta short-read assay was DNA taken from cultured CD4+ T cells. TCRdb re-called the PCR reads with MiXCR, one entry per CDR3 protein. The sample yields about 21,000 distinct CDR3 sequences, less than 60% seen once. The V gene's germline CDR1 is KGHSH and CDR2 LQKENI. The CDR3 runs 14 residues. V was shortened by 3 bases and J by 2 bases, with 9 bases between the two germline ends. The treatment here: roughly ten-day PBMC culture with coronavirus spike peptide pools or control peptides (ViraFEST assay). This clonotype originated in a human donor who had recovered from COVID-19. This chain uses TRBV18 with TRBJ2-3, with a weak D call TRBD2 (5 bases). The sample consisted of CD4+ T cells from blood, cultured in vitro. The CDR3 coding sequence is TGTGCCAGCTCACCTCGACGGGACACAGATACGCAGTATTTT. This translates into CASSPRRDTDTQYF.